The clone carrying this T cell receptor beta chain was recorded many times. Its antigen remains unknown. These data originate in a study of spatial heterogeneity in lung cancer. Whole-study context: A unique TCR and UMI combination showed up more than ten times in raw reads, on average. Points from the study as a whole: Ubiquitous expanded tumor TCRs appeared in blood more at resection than follow-up.

The V and J ends lost 7 bases and 2 bases respectively, with 8 bases between them. The CDR3 has 12 amino acids. Germline V gene data show CDR1 as SEHNR and CDR2 as FQNEAQ (reference sequence). The time point denotes: sample taken at primary tumor resection. Frozen PBMC, nontumor lung or tumor provided whole RNA, which was sequenced unsorted. Donation came from roughly 72 patients with untreated early-stage non-small cell lung cancer. Individual TCR cDNA molecules each bore their own unique molecular identifier. One entry per CDR3 protein results from TCRdb running MiXCR on the 5' RACE reads. The sample carries 15,000 to 20,000 distinct CDR3 sequences, around 21% recorded once.

Material: PBMCs, obtained at surgery. J is TRBJ1-2 and V is TRBV7-9, with D unclear. The sequence derives from a female donor with early-stage non-small cell lung cancer. This chain's CDR3 is CASTLTNYGYTF. The CDR3 coding sequence is TGTGCCAGCACCCTAACAAACTATGGCTACACCTTC.